This T cell receptor (beta chain) came from a study of OX40 agonist ivuxolimab in advanced cancers. The CDR3 is made up of 11 amino acids. From germline, CDR1 is MDHEN and CDR2 SYDVKM. V was shortened by 7 bases and J by 1 base, with 1 base between the two germline ends. Method: immunoSEQ multiplex PCR; TCRdb's copy keeps in-frame clones and lacks some. The sample holds roughly 45,000 clones, 85% seen once. This clonotype was obtained from an adult with an advanced solid tumor such as melanoma, head and neck, liver or kidney cancer. This sequence joins TRBV28 and TRBJ2-2; D is ambiguous. The input for sequencing was CD4+ or CD8+ T cells sorted from blood, taken in a trial of the OX40 agonist ivuxolimab. The CDR3 coding sequence is TGTGCCAGCAAGAACACCGGGGAGCTGTTTTTT. It is translated as CASKNTGELFF.